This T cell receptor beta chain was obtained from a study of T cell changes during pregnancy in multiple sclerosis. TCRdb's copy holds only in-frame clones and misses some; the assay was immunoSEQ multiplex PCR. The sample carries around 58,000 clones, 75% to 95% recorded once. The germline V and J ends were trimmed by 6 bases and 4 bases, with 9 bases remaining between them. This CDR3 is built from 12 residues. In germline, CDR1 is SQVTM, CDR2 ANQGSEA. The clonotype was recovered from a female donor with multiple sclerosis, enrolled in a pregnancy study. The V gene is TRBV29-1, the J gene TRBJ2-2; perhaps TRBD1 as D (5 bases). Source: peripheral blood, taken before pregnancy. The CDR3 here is CSVSGATGELFF. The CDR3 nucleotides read TGCAGCGTATCTGGGGCCACCGGGGAGCTGTTTTTT.